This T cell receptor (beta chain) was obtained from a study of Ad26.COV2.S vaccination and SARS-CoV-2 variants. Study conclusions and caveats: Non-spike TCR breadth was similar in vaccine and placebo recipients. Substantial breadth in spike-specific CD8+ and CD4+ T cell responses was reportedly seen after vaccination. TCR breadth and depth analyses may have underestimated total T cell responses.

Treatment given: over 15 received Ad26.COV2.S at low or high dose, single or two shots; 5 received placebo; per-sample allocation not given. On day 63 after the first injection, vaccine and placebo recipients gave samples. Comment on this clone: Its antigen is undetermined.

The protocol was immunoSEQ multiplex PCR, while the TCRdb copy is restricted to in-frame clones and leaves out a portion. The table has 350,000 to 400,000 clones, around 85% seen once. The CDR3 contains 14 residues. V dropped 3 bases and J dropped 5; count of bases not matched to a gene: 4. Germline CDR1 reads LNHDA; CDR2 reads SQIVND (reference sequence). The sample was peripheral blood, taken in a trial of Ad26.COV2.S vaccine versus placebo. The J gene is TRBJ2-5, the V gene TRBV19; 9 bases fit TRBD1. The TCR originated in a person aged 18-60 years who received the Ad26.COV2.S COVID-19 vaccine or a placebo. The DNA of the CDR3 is TGTGCCAGTAGTATGGGACAGGGCGGGGAGACCCAGTACTTC. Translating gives CASSMGQGGETQYF.